Listed here are 7 T cell receptor beta chains from one sample, sequenced in a study of blood T cell repertoires in COVID-19. Libraries were prepared by immunoSEQ multiplex PCR; TCRdb keeps only in-frame clonotypes and omits some of them. The sample lists some 290,000 clones, 89% seen once, with more than 9% in the top ten. Sequencing used PBMCs or T cells enriched from blood (not recorded which). These receptors originate from a woman aged 25 to 45 who had recovered from COVID-19.

The chain carries TRBV7-9 and TRBJ1-1; D remains unclear. V was pared by 2 bases and J by 10 bases, with 11 bases between. Germline values: CDR1 SEHNR, CDR2 FQNEAQ (reference sequence). The CDR3 is made up of 12 amino acids. CDR3 in amino acids: CASSLSPFGAFF. DNA for the CDR3: TGTGCCAGCAGCTTATCACCCTTCGGAGCTTTCTTT. Using reference TRBV7-9 and TRBJ1-1 for the parts outside the CDR3, the full variable domain is DTGVSQNPRHKITKRGQNVTFRCDPISEHNRLYWYRQTLGQGPEFLTYFQNEAQLEKSRLLSDRFSAERPKGSFSTLEIQRTEQGDSAMYLCASSLSPFGAFFGQGTRLTVV.

This clone has a single count. This chain joins TRBV27 and TRBJ2-1; D is uncertain. Trimming took off 3 bases at V and 6 bases at J, with 15 bases between the two ends. Per germline, CDR1 MNHEY and CDR2 SMNVEV (reference sequence). The CDR3 runs to 15 residues. The CDR3 here is CASSFYNGATNEQFF. In DNA form, the CDR3 reads TGTGCCAGCAGTTTTTACAACGGAGCGACCAATGAGCAGTTCTTC.

This chain links TRBV5-1 with TRBJ1-6; D might be TRBD1 (6 bases). The CDR3 covers 13 residues. The germline V gene has CDR1 SGHRS and CDR2 YFSETQ. Trimming removed 4 bases from V and 10 bases from J, with 12 bases in between. The CDR3, as DNA: TGCGCCAGCAGCCCTCTGGGGGCATCACCCCTCCACTTT. Its protein product is CASSPLGASPLHF. Supplemented by reference TRBV5-1 and TRBJ1-6, the full variable domain reads KAGVTQTPRYLIKTRGQQVTLSCSPISGHRSVSWYQQTPGQGLQFLFEYFSETQRNKGNFPGRFSGRQFSNSRSEMNVSTLELGDSALYLCASSPLGASPLHFGNGTRLTVT.

The chain has TRBV15 and TRBJ1-2, with 12 bases lining up with TRBD1. The V gene end was trimmed by 8 bases and the J gene end by 8 bases; junction bases not matched to a gene: 9. The CDR3 extends over 14 amino acids. Germline CDR1 and CDR2: LNHNV and YYDKDF (reference sequence). The CDR3 sequence is CATSPGQGAYGYTF. CDR3 in DNA: TGTGCCACCTCACCGGGACAGGGGGCTTACGGCTACACCTTC.

The chain employs TRBV5-1 and TRBJ2-1; 12 bases fit TRBD2. The germline V gene has CDR1 SGHRS and CDR2 YFSETQ. This CDR3 contains 16 residues. V was clipped by 2 bases and J by 10 bases; unmatched bases: 10. The CDR3: CASSLPGLAGRGEQFF. CDR3 nucleotide sequence: TGCGCCAGCAGCTTACCGGGACTAGCGGGCAGGGGAGAGCAGTTCTTC.

V gene TRBV19 combines with J gene TRBJ1-2; tentative D call: TRBD1 (5 bases). The CDR3 totals 14 residues. The V end lost 5 bases, the J end lost 4 bases, and 14 bases lay between the germline ends. Germline CDR1 is LNHDA and CDR2 is SQIVND (reference sequence). CDR3 DNA: TGTGCCAGTAGTCCCCTAGGCCAGGGCTATGGCTACACCTTC. Amino acid sequence: CASSPLGQGYGYTF.

The J gene is TRBJ2-5, the V gene TRBV10-1; TRBD2 agrees at 10 bases. The CDR3 is 16 amino acids. The V gene end was trimmed by 4 bases and the J gene end by 5 bases; junction bases not matched to a gene: 10. Germline V gene data show CDR1 as WNHNN and CDR2 as SYGVQD (reference sequence). The CDR3 DNA sequence: TGCGCCAGCAGTGTATCGCTAGCGGGAGCCGGGGAGACCCAGTACTTC. This gives the protein CASSVSLAGAGETQYF.